This T cell receptor (beta chain) came from a study of cytomegalovirus exposure and HLA in healthy donors. Study overall: There were approximately 400 genotyped donors. Of these, 81% fell in the genetic ancestry cluster associated with self-reported Caucasian donors.

Per germline, CDR1 SGHRS and CDR2 YFSETQ. The CDR3 contains 13 residues. To note about this clone: What it binds is unknown. Its ends do not fully match the called genes, so a read error is possible.

Use of 60 Vbeta and 13 Jbeta primers characterized the PCR. Sequencing used immunoSEQ multiplex PCR; TCRdb keeps in-frame clones, though not all of them. The table gives about 75,000 clones; the top ten clones make up around 4% of it. Study observations and caveats: It has been reported that TCR beta sequences accurately predicted the HLA-A and HLA-B alleles of most subjects. Association of a missense DCLRE1C variant with TCR beta V- and J-gene trimming was reported in a later analysis. A likely sequencing artifact accounted for one observed cluster of highly shared sequence variants.

This chain connects TRBV5-1 to TRBJ1-1; D perhaps matches TRBD1 (6 bases). Sequencing was done on a sample of PBMCs. This receptor was identified in a young man in good health and CMV-seropositive. In DNA form, the CDR3 reads TGCGCCAGCAGCTTGAAAGAGGGGGTAGAAGATTTCTTT. This sequence encodes CASSLKEGVEDFF.